This T cell receptor (beta chain) is from a study of control samples from healthy donors and cancer patients (dated by TCRdb to about 2020). Receptor amplification or capture employed the immunoSEQ multiplex PCR assay. The source is immuneACCESS, and TCRdb retained only in-frame sequences with V and J called. Part of the clones is not carried over; for the studies checked, unresolved V genes explain less than half of this, and the remainder is unexplained. The sample table lists 100,000 or so clones, approximately 89% of them with a count of one. The top ten hold around 1% of the sample. Its CDR3 holds 16 amino acids, cysteine through phenylalanine. Here the CDR3 DNA is all that survives: 48 bases in frame from base 1. Compared with germline, V lacks 0 bases and J lacks 6 bases; bases without a gene match: 7. CDR1 MGHRA and CDR2 YSYEKL were looked up in the germline V gene. A note on this clone: Its antigen is still unknown. No base-level quality is on record; no much larger clone is a single base apart.

The V and J genes are TRBV4-1 and TRBJ2-5; 10 of the junction bases match TRBD2. The sample consisted of blood. The receptor was isolated from a woman in her thirties in good health. The CDR3 reads as follows: CASSQDAAGGQKTQYF. The DNA is as follows: TGCGCCAGCAGCCAAGATGCAGCGGGGGGGCAAAAGACCCAGTACTTC.